The rows below give T cell receptor beta chains drawn from one sample of a study of human versus mouse CDR3 diversity and MHC coevolution. Profiling relied on immunoSEQ multiplex PCR, and the TCRdb table lists in-frame clones only, not all of them. This sample carries about 83,000 clones, 85% to 95% of them seen once, and the ten largest clones take roughly 0.16%. Sequencing was carried out using naive CD4+ T cells from blood. Source of these receptors: a person aged 30 to 69 in good health. Both conserved end residues are part of each CDR3. A D gene is named only where the DNA matches it firmly. Only some rows state a clone size, as once, few, many or a class for expanded clones.

cdr3_aa: CASSPGTGALYSNQPQHF
cdr3_nt: TGTGCCAGCAGTCCCGGGACAGGGGCCCTTTATAGCAATCAGCCCCAGCATTTT
v_call: TRBV5-8
clone_size: NA
j_call: TRBJ1-5
d_call: TRBD1

cdr3_aa: CASSPVPGQVWPQHF
cdr3_nt: TGTGCCAGCTCACCCGTCCCGGGACAGGTTTGGCCCCAGCATTTT
v_call: TRBV18
clone_size: NA
j_call: TRBJ1-5
d_call: TRBD1

cdr3_aa: CASSLGTSYEQYF
cdr3_nt: TGTGCCAGTAGTCTCGGGACTTCCTACGAGCAGTACTTC
v_call: TRBV19
clone_size: NA
j_call: TRBJ2-7
d_call: NA

cdr3_aa: CASSLGLGSPYEQYF
cdr3_nt: TGTGCCAGCAGCTTAGGGTTGGGGAGCCCCTACGAGCAGTACTTC
v_call: TRBV7-2
clone_size: once
j_call: TRBJ2-7
d_call: NA

cdr3_aa: CASSTDSALGWGYTF
cdr3_nt: TGTGCCAGCAGCACAGACAGCGCCCTAGGCTGGGGCTACACCTTC
v_call: TRBV9
clone_size: NA
j_call: TRBJ1-2
d_call: NA

cdr3_aa: CASSGVGGKVTQYF
cdr3_nt: TGTGCCAGCAGTGGGGTGGGGGGGAAGGTGACCCAGTACTTC
v_call: TRBV2
clone_size: NA
j_call: TRBJ2-5
d_call: TRBD2

cdr3_aa: CASSQERSLGNTIYF
cdr3_nt: TGCGCCAGCAGCCAAGAACGGTCATTGGGAAACACCATATATTTT
v_call: TRBV4-1
clone_size: NA
j_call: TRBJ1-3
d_call: NA

cdr3_aa: CSVEATGATYGYTF
cdr3_nt: TGCAGCGTTGAAGCGACAGGGGCCACCTATGGCTACACCTTC
v_call: TRBV29-1
clone_size: NA
j_call: TRBJ1-2
d_call: TRBD1

cdr3_aa: CASSQVPLGQGVETQYF
cdr3_nt: TGCGCCAGCAGCCAAGTGCCCCTAGGACAGGGGGTGGAGACCCAGTACTTC
v_call: TRBV4-1
clone_size: NA
j_call: TRBJ2-5
d_call: TRBD1

cdr3_aa: CASSTPGNSYNEQFF
cdr3_nt: TGTGCCAGCAGCACCCCGGGGAACTCCTACAATGAGCAGTTCTTC
v_call: TRBV5-8
clone_size: NA
j_call: TRBJ2-1
d_call: NA

cdr3_aa: CAISEATRNEQFF
cdr3_nt: TGTGCCATCAGTGAGGCGACACGCAATGAGCAGTTCTTC
v_call: TRBV10-3
clone_size: NA
j_call: TRBJ2-1
d_call: NA

cdr3_aa: CASSPPGASGNTIYF
cdr3_nt: TGTGCCAGCTCACCACCTGGGGCGTCTGGAAACACCATATATTTT
v_call: TRBV18
clone_size: NA
j_call: TRBJ1-3
d_call: NA

cdr3_aa: CASNDRGLYNEQFF
cdr3_nt: TGTGCCAGTAATGACCGGGGGTTGTACAATGAGCAGTTCTTC
v_call: TRBV19
clone_size: NA
j_call: TRBJ2-1
d_call: NA

cdr3_aa: CASSLAWTSGGYNEQFF
cdr3_nt: TGTGCCAGCAGCTTAGCGTGGACTAGCGGGGGATACAATGAGCAGTTCTTC
v_call: TRBV7-2
clone_size: NA
j_call: TRBJ2-1
d_call: TRBD2

cdr3_aa: CASSPGQIINSPLHF
cdr3_nt: TGTGCCAGCAGTCCAGGACAGATAATAAATTCACCCCTCCACTTT
v_call: TRBV6-5
clone_size: NA
j_call: TRBJ1-6
d_call: NA

cdr3_aa: CASSVGAGAVDTQYF
cdr3_nt: TGTGCCAGCAGCGTAGGGGCAGGGGCAGTCGATACGCAGTATTTT
v_call: TRBV9
clone_size: NA
j_call: TRBJ2-3
d_call: NA

cdr3_aa: CATSRARGGATTDTQYF
cdr3_nt: TGTGCCACCAGCAGAGCTAGGGGGGGGGCTACAACAGATACGCAGTATTTT
v_call: TRBV15
clone_size: NA
j_call: TRBJ2-3
d_call: NA

cdr3_aa: CASSPAEWVAGNTIYF
cdr3_nt: TGTGCCAGCAGTCCAGCGGAATGGGTAGCTGGAAACACCATATATTTT
v_call: TRBV27
clone_size: NA
j_call: TRBJ1-3
d_call: NA

cdr3_aa: CAWSILRNTEAFF
cdr3_nt: TGTGCCTGGAGTATACTGCGGAACACTGAAGCTTTCTTT
v_call: TRBV30
clone_size: NA
j_call: TRBJ1-1
d_call: NA

cdr3_aa: CAISPERTDTQYF
cdr3_nt: TGTGCCATCAGCCCCGAGCGCACAGATACGCAGTATTTT
v_call: TRBV10-3
clone_size: NA
j_call: TRBJ2-3
d_call: NA

cdr3_aa: CASSRGGAHDTQYF
cdr3_nt: TGTGCCAGCAGTAGAGGGGGGGCCCATGATACGCAGTATTTT
v_call: TRBV7-3
clone_size: NA
j_call: TRBJ2-3
d_call: NA

cdr3_aa: CASSQIPGLAGGPSYNEQFF
cdr3_nt: TGCGCCAGCAGCCAAATTCCGGGACTAGCGGGGGGACCTTCCTACAATGAGCAGTTCTTC
v_call: TRBV4-1
clone_size: NA
j_call: TRBJ2-1
d_call: TRBD2

cdr3_aa: CASPAGVNTEAFF
cdr3_nt: TGTGCCAGCCCCGCCGGGGTGAACACTGAAGCTTTCTTT
v_call: TRBV6-5
clone_size: NA
j_call: TRBJ1-1
d_call: NA

cdr3_aa: CASSVSGTGGGNEQFF
cdr3_nt: TGTGCCAGCAGCGTATCCGGGACAGGGGGAGGCAATGAGCAGTTCTTC
v_call: TRBV7-9
clone_size: NA
j_call: TRBJ2-1
d_call: TRBD1

cdr3_aa: CASSSTNTEAFF
cdr3_nt: TGTGCCAGCAGTTCAACAAACACTGAAGCTTTCTTT
v_call: TRBV6-5
clone_size: NA
j_call: TRBJ1-1
d_call: NA

cdr3_aa: CASSSHHLYQETQYF
cdr3_nt: TGTGCCAGCAGTTCCCACCACTTGTACCAAGAGACCCAGTACTTC
v_call: TRBV6-6
clone_size: NA
j_call: TRBJ2-5
d_call: NA

cdr3_aa: CAWTLGSGELFF
cdr3_nt: TGTGCCTGGACCCTGGGCTCCGGGGAGCTGTTTTTT
v_call: TRBV30
clone_size: NA
j_call: TRBJ2-2
d_call: NA

cdr3_aa: CASSPGQANTEAFF
cdr3_nt: TGTGCCAGCAGTCCAGGACAGGCGAACACTGAAGCTTTCTTT
v_call: TRBV6-1
clone_size: NA
j_call: TRBJ1-1
d_call: TRBD1

cdr3_aa: CASNDRQRGFYGYTF
cdr3_nt: TGTGCCAGTAACGACAGACAAAGGGGTTTCTATGGCTACACCTTC
v_call: TRBV19
clone_size: NA
j_call: TRBJ1-2
d_call: NA

cdr3_aa: CASSSNQGAPGYTF
cdr3_nt: TGTGCCAGCAGCTCGAACCAGGGGGCGCCTGGCTACACCTTC
v_call: TRBV5-5
clone_size: once
j_call: TRBJ1-2
d_call: TRBD1

cdr3_aa: CASSPGTENYGYTF
cdr3_nt: TGTGCCAGCTCACCCGGGACTGAGAACTATGGCTACACCTTC
v_call: TRBV18
clone_size: NA
j_call: TRBJ1-2
d_call: NA

cdr3_aa: CASSQDGVVAGNYNEQFF
cdr3_nt: TGCGCCAGCAGCCAAGATGGGGTGGTAGCGGGAAACTACAATGAGCAGTTCTTC
v_call: TRBV4-3
clone_size: NA
j_call: TRBJ2-1
d_call: TRBD2

cdr3_aa: CASREGAGAYNEQFF
cdr3_nt: TGTGCCAGCAGAGAGGGAGCAGGGGCCTACAATGAGCAGTTCTTC
v_call: TRBV7-9
clone_size: NA
j_call: TRBJ2-1
d_call: NA

cdr3_aa: CASSLSGGSLLNTEAFF
cdr3_nt: TGTGCCAGCAGCTTATCCGGCGGCAGCCTATTGAACACTGAAGCTTTCTTT
v_call: TRBV7-9
clone_size: NA
j_call: TRBJ1-1
d_call: NA

cdr3_aa: CASSAGTERYEQYF
cdr3_nt: TGTGCCAGCAGCGCTGGGACAGAACGTTACGAGCAGTACTTC
v_call: TRBV5-4
clone_size: NA
j_call: TRBJ2-7
d_call: TRBD1

cdr3_aa: CAISGGRGDYGYTF
cdr3_nt: TGTGCCATCAGTGGCGGCAGGGGCGACTATGGCTACACCTTC
v_call: TRBV10-3
clone_size: few
j_call: TRBJ1-2
d_call: NA

cdr3_aa: CASSGTGSHYGYTF
cdr3_nt: TGTGCCAGCAGTGGGACAGGGTCCCACTATGGCTACACCTTC
v_call: TRBV6-1
clone_size: NA
j_call: TRBJ1-2
d_call: TRBD1

cdr3_aa: CASSLIFRGSSYEQYF
cdr3_nt: TGTGCCAGCAGCTTAATATTCCGGGGTTCCTCCTACGAGCAGTACTTC
v_call: TRBV7-9
clone_size: NA
j_call: TRBJ2-7
d_call: NA

cdr3_aa: CSVGGTGDTEAFF
cdr3_nt: TGCAGCGTGGGGGGGACAGGGGACACTGAAGCTTTCTTT
v_call: TRBV29-1
clone_size: NA
j_call: TRBJ1-1
d_call: TRBD1

cdr3_aa: CASSVEGRANYGYTF
cdr3_nt: TGTGCCAGCAGCGTAGAAGGCAGGGCGAACTATGGCTACACCTTC
v_call: TRBV9
clone_size: NA
j_call: TRBJ1-2
d_call: NA

cdr3_aa: CAISEEEYEQYF
cdr3_nt: TGTGCCATCAGTGAGGAGGAATACGAGCAGTACTTC
v_call: TRBV10-3
clone_size: NA
j_call: TRBJ2-7
d_call: NA

cdr3_aa: CAVNRDPTDTQYF
cdr3_nt: TGTGCCGTGAACAGGGATCCCACAGATACGCAGTATTTT
v_call: TRBV10-3
clone_size: NA
j_call: TRBJ2-3
d_call: NA

cdr3_aa: CASSLVNYEQYF
cdr3_nt: TGTGCCAGCAGCTTGGTCAACTACGAGCAGTACTTC
v_call: TRBV5-6
clone_size: NA
j_call: TRBJ2-7
d_call: NA

cdr3_aa: CASREPGLAGPRGTGELFF
cdr3_nt: TGTGCCAGCAGGGAACCGGGACTAGCGGGACCCCGCGGAACCGGGGAGCTGTTTTTT
v_call: TRBV7-9
clone_size: NA
j_call: TRBJ2-2
d_call: TRBD2

cdr3_aa: CASSQGEGFEKLFF
cdr3_nt: TGCGCCAGCAGCCAAGGGGAGGGTTTTGAAAAACTGTTTTTT
v_call: TRBV4-1
clone_size: few
j_call: TRBJ1-4
d_call: NA

cdr3_aa: CASSLFPEVNTEAFF
cdr3_nt: TGCGCCAGCAGCTTGTTTCCGGAGGTGAACACTGAAGCTTTCTTT
v_call: TRBV5-1
clone_size: NA
j_call: TRBJ1-1
d_call: NA

cdr3_aa: CASSEASGYNEQFF
cdr3_nt: TGTGCCAGCAGTGAGGCTAGCGGTTACAATGAGCAGTTCTTC
v_call: TRBV6-5
clone_size: NA
j_call: TRBJ2-1
d_call: TRBD2

cdr3_aa: CASSRIDRVSDEQYF
cdr3_nt: TGTGCCAGCAGCCGAATCGACAGGGTATCTGACGAGCAGTACTTC
v_call: TRBV27
clone_size: NA
j_call: TRBJ2-7
d_call: TRBD1